Shown below are 5 T cell receptor beta chains from a single sample sequenced in a study of blood T cell repertoires in COVID-19 (dated by TCRdb to the early 2020s). The library was built by means of the immunoSEQ multiplex PCR assay. Entries here come from immuneACCESS through TCRdb and include only in-frame sequences with V and J called. Some clones fail to appear in such tables; in the studies checked, an unresolved V gene covers under half of the shortfall, and the cause of the remainder is unknown. The sample has about 40,000 clones on record, around 84% of them singletons. The biggest ten clones account for approximately 14% of the sample. Specimen: peripheral blood. The receptors were gathered from a man aged 45-65 years with active or convalescent COVID-19.

This chain uses TRBV2 with TRBJ2-2; D is perhaps TRBD2 (7 bases). Between the trimmed V and J ends, which lost 2 bases and 2 bases, there was a span of 18 bases. The germline gives CDR1 SNHLY, CDR2 FYNNEI. This CDR3 is built from 18 residues. CDR3 nucleotides: TGTGCCAGCAGTGAAACGCTTCGCGGGGGCCTTAACACCGGGGAGCTGTTTTTT. This sequence encodes CASSETLRGGLNTGELFF.

The chain links TRBV13 to TRBJ1-5, with D unclear. This CDR3 spans 15 amino acids. Germline CDR1 is PRHDT and CDR2 is FYEKMQ (reference sequence). Trimming pared 5 bases from V and 1 base from J, leaving 12 bases between. The CDR3 region is CASSPSPGSNQPQHF. The CDR3 coding sequence is TGTGCCAGCAGCCCCTCGCCGGGGAGCAATCAGCCCCAGCATTTT.

The chain uses TRBV18 and TRBJ2-5; D gene ambiguous. The CDR3 spans 13 residues. The V gene lost 3 bases and the J gene lost 4 bases, with 9 bases spanning the gap. Germline lookup yields CDR1 KGHSH and CDR2 LQKENI. The CDR3: CASSPPYGETQYF. CDR3 DNA: TGTGCCAGCTCACCCCCTTACGGAGAGACCCAGTACTTC.

The V call is TRBV5-1, the J call TRBJ2-2; TRBD1 might be the D (5 bases). Trimming left V 0 bases short and J 0 bases short, with 6 bases between. The V gene's germline CDR1 is SGHRS and CDR2 YFSETQ. The CDR3 has 15 amino acids. CDR3 in DNA: TGCGCCAGCAGCTTGGGGGGCGCGAACACCGGGGAGCTGTTTTTT. It yields the protein CASSLGGANTGELFF.

The rearrangement uses TRBV19 and TRBJ1-2; D perhaps matches TRBD1 (5 bases). This CDR3 has 16 residues. Germline V CDR1 and CDR2: LNHDA, SQIVND (reference sequence). Between the trimmed V and J ends, which lost 7 bases and 4 bases, there was a span of 22 bases. The CDR3 reads CASTVRQLSNSYGYTF. The CDR3 nucleotides read TGTGCCAGTACCGTCAGACAGCTGAGTAACTCCTATGGCTACACCTTC. The full variable domain, with the rest looked up from reference TRBV19 and TRBJ1-2, is DGGITQSPKYLFRKEGQNVTLSCEQNLNHDAMYWYRQDPGQGLRLIYYSQIVNDFQKGDIAEGYSVSREKKESFPLTVTSAQKNPTAFYLCASTVRQLSNSYGYTFGSGTRLTVV.